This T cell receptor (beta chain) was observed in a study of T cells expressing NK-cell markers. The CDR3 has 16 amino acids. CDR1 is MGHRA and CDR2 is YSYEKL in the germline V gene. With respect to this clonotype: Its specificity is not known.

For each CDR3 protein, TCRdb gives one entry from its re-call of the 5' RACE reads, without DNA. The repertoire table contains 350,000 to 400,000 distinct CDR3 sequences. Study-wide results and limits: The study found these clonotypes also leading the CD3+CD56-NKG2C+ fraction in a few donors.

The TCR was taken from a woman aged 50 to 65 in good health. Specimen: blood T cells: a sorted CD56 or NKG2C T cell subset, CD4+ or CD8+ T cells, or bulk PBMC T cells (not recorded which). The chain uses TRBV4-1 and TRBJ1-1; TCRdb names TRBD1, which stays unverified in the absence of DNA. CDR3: CASSQDANRANTEAFF.